This section outlines one TCR beta chain sequence together with its context. Only in-frame clones appear in the TCRdb table, and some are missing; sequencing was by immunoSEQ multiplex PCR. The table records roughly 370,000 clones, more than 75% of them present only once. The sample comes from a study of blood T cell repertoires in COVID-19. Living in about 25 US areas, the participants were between roughly 18 and 89 years of age. The V and J ends lost 0 bases and 2 bases, in that order; junction bases with no gene match: 17. Germline lookup yields CDR1 KGHSH and CDR2 LQKENI. This CDR3 is 20 amino acids long.

The J gene is TRBJ2-3, the V gene TRBV18, with 7 positions matching TRBD2. The sample comprised PBMCs or T cells enriched from blood (not recorded which). The TCR originated in a woman in her 50s who had recovered from COVID-19. In nucleotides, the CDR3 is TGTGCCAGCTCACCACCGGTTTCCGCTAGCGGTCGCCCATTCACAGATACGCAGTATTTT. It translates to CASSPPVSASGRPFTDTQYF.